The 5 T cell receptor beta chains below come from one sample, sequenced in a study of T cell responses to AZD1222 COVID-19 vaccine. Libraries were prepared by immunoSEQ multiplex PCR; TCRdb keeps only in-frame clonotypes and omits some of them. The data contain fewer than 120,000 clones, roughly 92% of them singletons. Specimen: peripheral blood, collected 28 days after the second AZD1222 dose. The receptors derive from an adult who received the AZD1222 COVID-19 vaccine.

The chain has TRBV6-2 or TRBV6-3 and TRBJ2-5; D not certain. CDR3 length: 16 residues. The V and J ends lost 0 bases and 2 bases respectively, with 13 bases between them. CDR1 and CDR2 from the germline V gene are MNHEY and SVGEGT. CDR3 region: CASSYSSIHRQETQYF. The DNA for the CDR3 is TGTGCCAGCAGTTACTCGTCAATACACCGTCAAGAGACCCAGTACTTC.

The CDR3 DNA is TGCAGCGGCCTAACAGGGGGCGCTAACTATGGCTACACCTTC. Its protein product is CSGLTGGANYGYTF. The rearrangement links TRBV29-1 to TRBJ1-2, with 9 bases fitting TRBD1. V gave up 7 bases and J gave up 0 bases; unmatched junction bases: 6. The germline CDR1 and CDR2 sequences are SQVTM and ANQGSEA. The CDR3 loop spans 14 amino acids.

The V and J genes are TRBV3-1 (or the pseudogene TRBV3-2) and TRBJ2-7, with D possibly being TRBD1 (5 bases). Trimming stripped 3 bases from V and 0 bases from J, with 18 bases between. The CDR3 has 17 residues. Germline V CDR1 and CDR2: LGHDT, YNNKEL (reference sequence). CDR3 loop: CASSQDISPGYSYEQYF. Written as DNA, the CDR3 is TGTGCCAGCAGCCAGGACATTTCGCCGGGCTACTCCTACGAGCAGTACTTC.

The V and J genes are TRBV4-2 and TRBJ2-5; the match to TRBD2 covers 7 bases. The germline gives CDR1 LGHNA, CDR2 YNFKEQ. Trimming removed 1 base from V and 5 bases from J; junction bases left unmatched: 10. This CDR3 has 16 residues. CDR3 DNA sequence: TGTGCCAGCAGCCAAGTTGACCAGCGGGGTACGGAGACCCAGTACTTC. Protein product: CASSQVDQRGTETQYF.

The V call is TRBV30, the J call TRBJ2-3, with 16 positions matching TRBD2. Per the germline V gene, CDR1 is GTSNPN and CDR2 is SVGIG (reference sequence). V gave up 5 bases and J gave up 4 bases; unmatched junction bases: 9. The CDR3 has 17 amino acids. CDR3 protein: CAWLGLAGGQDPDTQYF. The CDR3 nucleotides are TGTGCCTGGCTGGGACTAGCGGGGGGGCAAGACCCAGATACGCAGTATTTT.